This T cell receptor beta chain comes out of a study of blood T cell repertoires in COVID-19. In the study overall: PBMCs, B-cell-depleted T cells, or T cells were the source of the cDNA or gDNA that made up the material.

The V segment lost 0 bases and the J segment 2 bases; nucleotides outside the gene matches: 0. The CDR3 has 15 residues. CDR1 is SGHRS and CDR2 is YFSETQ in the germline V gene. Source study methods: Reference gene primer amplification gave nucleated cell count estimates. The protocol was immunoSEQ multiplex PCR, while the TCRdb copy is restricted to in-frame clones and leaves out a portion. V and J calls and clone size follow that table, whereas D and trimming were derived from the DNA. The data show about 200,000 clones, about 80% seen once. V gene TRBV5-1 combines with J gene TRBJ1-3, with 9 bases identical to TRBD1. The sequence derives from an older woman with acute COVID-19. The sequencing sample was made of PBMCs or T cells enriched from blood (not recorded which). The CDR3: CASSLGDRAGNTIYF. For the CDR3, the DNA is TGCGCCAGCAGCTTGGGGGACAGGGCTGGAAACACCATATATTTT.